The 15 T cell receptor beta chains listed next were all sequenced from one sample in a study of T-cell reconstitution after alpha-beta-depleted transplantation in children. Molecular barcoding with unique molecular identifiers was used for the TCRbeta library. Each CDR3 protein gets one entry after TCRdb re-called the PCR reads with MiXCR. The table has about 870,000 distinct CDR3 sequences, 15% to 20% seen once. The specimen was PBMCs, mostly from graft donor cells, collected 360 days after TCRalphabeta/CD19-depleted stem cell transplant. Receptor source: a male patient younger than 18 who had a stem cell transplant for acute lymphoblastic leukemia, so the T cells may come from the graft donor.

The chain couples TRBV13 to TRBJ2-1; 13 nucleotides line up with TRBD2. The CDR3 loop spans 17 amino acids. J was trimmed by 8 bases and V by 0 bases; bases with no gene match: 7. CDR1 and CDR2 (germline): PRHDT, FYEKMQ (reference sequence). This CDR3 is CASSLGLAGGPIYEQFF. DNA for the CDR3: TGTGCCAGCAGCTTAGGACTAGCGGGAGGGCCAATTTATGAGCAGTTCTTC.

The V call is TRBV30, the J call TRBJ2-2, with D unclear. The V end was cut by 0 bases, the J end by 3 bases, with 11 bases between. CDR1 is GTSNPN, CDR2 SVGIG, per germline (reference sequence). The CDR3 extends over 15 amino acids. CDR3 DNA: TGTGCCTGGAGTGTGGAAGAGGTAGACACCGGGGAGCTGTTTTTT. Encoded protein: CAWSVEEVDTGELFF.

This clonotype was seen ten or more times. The chain uses TRBV12-3 or TRBV12-4 and TRBJ2-3; D gene ambiguous. V dropped 3 bases and J dropped 2 bases, with 9 bases sitting between them. CDR3 length: 14 residues. CDR3 nucleotides: TGTGCCAGCAGTTTCGGACGGTTCACAGATACGCAGTATTTT. It translates to CASSFGRFTDTQYF.

The V and J genes are TRBV7-9 and TRBJ2-1; tentatively, D is TRBD1 or TRBD2 (6 bases each). The CDR3 loop spans 17 amino acids. V lost 5 bases and J 1 base, leaving 18 bases between the germline ends. Germline assignment: CDR1 SEHNR and CDR2 FQNEAQ (reference sequence). The CDR3 here is CASSPLGGGRSYNEQFF. The CDR3 coding sequence is TGTGCCAGCAGCCCCCTAGGGGGAGGAAGGTCCTACAATGAGCAGTTCTTC.

This clonotype appeared many times. The chain employs TRBV5-1 and TRBJ2-7, with TRBD2 identical over 12 bases. CDR1 and CDR2 (germline): SGHRS, YFSETQ. V shed 4 bases and J 4 bases; nucleotides not matched to a gene: 9. CDR3 length equals 16 residues. The CDR3 here is CASSGTGLAGSYEQYF. CDR3 in DNA: TGCGCCAGCAGCGGAACTGGACTAGCGGGGTCATACGAGCAGTACTTC. Full variable domain (remainder filled in from reference TRBV5-1 and TRBJ2-7): KAGVTQTPRYLIKTRGQQVTLSCSPISGHRSVSWYQQTPGQGLQFLFEYFSETQRNKGNFPGRFSGRQFSNSRSEMNVSTLELGDSALYLCASSGTGLAGSYEQYFGPGTRLTVT.

This clonotype was detected ten times or more. The V and J genes are TRBV6-1 and TRBJ1-3, with D possibly being TRBD1 (6 bases). Germline V gene lookup returns CDR1 MNHNS and CDR2 SASEGT. The CDR3 covers 15 residues. V was trimmed by 5 bases and J by 4 bases, leaving 15 bases between them. The CDR3 reads CASSRQGSSGNTIYF. CDR3 nucleotide sequence: TGTGCCAGCAGTCGCCAGGGGTCGAGCGGAAACACCATATATTTT.

The sample holds a few counts of this clonotype. The chain combines TRBV5-1 with TRBJ2-3; D not certain. The germline V gene has CDR1 SGHRS and CDR2 YFSETQ. The CDR3 is 14 amino acids. Deletions cut 0 bases from V and 4 bases from J, with 9 bases between. CDR3 in amino acids: CASSLADPADTQYF. In DNA, the CDR3 is TGCGCCAGCAGCTTGGCAGATCCCGCAGATACGCAGTATTTT.

This clonotype was observed a few times. The rearrangement joins TRBV18 to TRBJ1-2, with unresolved D. The CDR3 has 15 amino acids. From germline, CDR1 is KGHSH and CDR2 LQKENI. V dropped 2 bases and J dropped 2 bases, with 12 bases sitting between them. The DNA for the CDR3 is TGTGCCAGCTCACCAAGGGATCGGCTGAACTATGGCTACACCTTC. Translated: CASSPRDRLNYGYTF.

The chain joins TRBV11-1 to TRBJ1-4, with TRBD1 as a possible D gene (5 bases). The germline gives CDR1 SGHAT, CDR2 FQDESV (reference sequence). Trimming shortened V by 5 bases and J by 3 bases, and 13 bases separated the two germline ends. This CDR3 has 15 amino acids. CDR3 protein: CASSRDSAANEKLFF. In nucleotides, the CDR3 is TGTGCCAGCAGCCGAGACAGCGCCGCTAATGAAAAACTGTTTTTT.

This clonotype occurred a few times. The gene calls are TRBV6-1 and TRBJ1-5; TRBD1 agrees at 8 bases. The J segment lost 6 bases and the V segment lost 2 bases, leaving 6 bases of the junction unmatched. The CDR3 spans 15 residues. CDR1 MNHNS and CDR2 SASEGT come from the germline V gene. The CDR3 region has the DNA TGTGCCAGCAGTGAACGTGACAGGGGATCTCAGCCCCAGCATTTT. Amino acids: CASSERDRGSQPQHF.

The V gene is TRBV5-1, the J gene TRBJ2-6; TRBD2 aligns across 7 bases. This CDR3 is built from 19 residues. CDR1 and CDR2 from the germline V gene are SGHRS and YFSETQ. Trimming removed 0 bases from V and 0 bases from J; junction bases left unmatched: 9. CDR3 nucleotides: TGCGCCAGCAGCTTGGCAGCAGGGAGGGAGGCCTCTGGGGCCAACGTCCTGACTTTC. Its protein is CASSLAAGREASGANVLTF. Variable domain in full (rest from reference TRBV5-1 and TRBJ2-6): KAGVTQTPRYLIKTRGQQVTLSCSPISGHRSVSWYQQTPGQGLQFLFEYFSETQRNKGNFPGRFSGRQFSNSRSEMNVSTLELGDSALYLCASSLAAGREASGANVLTFGAGSRLTVL.

There are a few counts of this clonotype. The V gene is TRBV7-3, the J gene TRBJ2-7; the D gene is possibly TRBD2 (6 bases). CDR1 and CDR2 from the germline V gene are SGHTA and FQGTGA. The CDR3 is 17 residues long. Between the trimmed V and J ends, which lost 0 bases and 0 bases, there was a span of 15 bases. Here the CDR3 reads CASSLTEFRGTSYEQYF. For the CDR3, the DNA is TGTGCCAGCAGCTTAACGGAATTCCGGGGGACCTCCTACGAGCAGTACTTC.

Only a few counts were recorded for this clonotype. The chain couples TRBV20-1 to TRBJ2-1; 8 bases match TRBD2. The CDR3 contains 13 residues. The germline V gene has CDR1 DFQATT and CDR2 SNEGSKA (reference sequence). J gave up 7 bases and V 8 bases, and 10 bases lay outside the gene matches. The CDR3 DNA reads TGCAGTACCCCCAGCGGGAGCATAAATGAGCAGTTCTTC. This gives the protein CSTPSGSINEQFF.

The chain has TRBV5-4 and TRBJ2-7, with D perhaps TRBD1 (6 bases). With 4 bases removed from V and 5 bases from J, the gap between germline ends came to 16 bases. Germline assignment: CDR1 SGHNT and CDR2 YYREEE (reference sequence). The CDR3 totals 14 residues. The DNA of the CDR3 is TGTGCCAGCAGCCCCCAATACAGGGAACACGAGCAGTACTTC. It codes for CASSPQYREHEQYF.

This clonotype appeared a few times. This chain connects TRBV7-8 to TRBJ2-5; D is tentatively TRBD1 or TRBD2 (5 bases each). Per the germline V gene, CDR1 is SGHVS and CDR2 is FQNEAQ. The CDR3 runs to 13 residues. V was shortened by 6 bases and J by 5 bases, with 13 bases between the two germline ends. CDR3 bases: TGTGCCAGCAGAACCCGGGACGATGAGACCCAGTACTTC. The encoded protein is CASRTRDDETQYF.